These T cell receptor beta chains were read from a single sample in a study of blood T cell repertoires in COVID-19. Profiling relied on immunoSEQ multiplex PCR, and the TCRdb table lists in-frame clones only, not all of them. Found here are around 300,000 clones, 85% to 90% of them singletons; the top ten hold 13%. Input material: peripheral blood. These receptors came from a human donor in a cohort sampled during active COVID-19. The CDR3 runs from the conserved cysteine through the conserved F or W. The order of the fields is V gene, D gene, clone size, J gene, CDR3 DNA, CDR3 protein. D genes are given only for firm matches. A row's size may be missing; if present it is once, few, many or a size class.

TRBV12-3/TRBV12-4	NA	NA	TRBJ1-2	TGTGCCAGCAAAGGGGGGGGCTGGGGCTACACCTTC	CASKGGGWGYTF
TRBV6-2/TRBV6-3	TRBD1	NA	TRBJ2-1	TGTGCCAGCAGCCTTAACAGGGGTGATGAGCAGTTCTTC	CASSLNRGDEQFF
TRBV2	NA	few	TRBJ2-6	TGTGCCAGCAGAGGAGGGTCTTCCGGGGCCAACGTCCTGACTTTC	CASRGGSSGANVLTF
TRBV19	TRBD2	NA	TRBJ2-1	TGTGCCAGTGCCACAAGCGGGAGCGGCTACAATGAGCAGTTCTTC	CASATSGSGYNEQFF
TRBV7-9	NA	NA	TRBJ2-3	TGTGCCAGCAGCTTAGGGACTAACCGCCCAGATACGCAGTATTTT	CASSLGTNRPDTQYF
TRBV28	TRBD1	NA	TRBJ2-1	TGTGCCAGCAGTCCGACCGGGACAGCCTCCTACAATGAGCAGTTCTTC	CASSPTGTASYNEQFF
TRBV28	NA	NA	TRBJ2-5	TGTGCCAGCAGCTCAGAGACCCAGTACTTC	CASSSETQYF
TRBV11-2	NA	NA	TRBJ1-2	TGTGCCAGCAGCTTTGCGGGGTCGGATGGCTACACCTTC	CASSFAGSDGYTF
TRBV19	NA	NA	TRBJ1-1	TGTGCCAGTAAAAAGGGGGAATCTGAAGCTTTCTTT	CASKKGESEAFF
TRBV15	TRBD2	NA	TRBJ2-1	TGTGCCACCCACCAGGCGGGAGGCGTACCTTCCTACAATGAGCAGTTCTTC	CATHQAGGVPSYNEQFF
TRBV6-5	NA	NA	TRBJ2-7	TGTGCCACCCGGGACACAATTTCTTACGAGCAGTACTTC	CATRDTISYEQYF
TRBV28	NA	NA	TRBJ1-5	TGTGCCAGCAGTAGGGGATATCAGCCCCAGCATTTT	CASSRGYQPQHF
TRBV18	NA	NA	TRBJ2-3	TGTGCCAGCTCACCGACAGGATACACAGATACGCAGTATTTT	CASSPTGYTDTQYF
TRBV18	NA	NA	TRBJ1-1	TGTGCCAGCTCAGAGCTGAACACTGAAGCTTTCTTT	CASSELNTEAFF
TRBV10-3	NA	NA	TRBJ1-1	TGTGCCATCAGTGAGTCGGGGGGAGGGTCCACTGAAGCTTTCTTT	CAISESGGGSTEAFF
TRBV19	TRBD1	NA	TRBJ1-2	TGTGCCAGTAGAATAAAGGGACAGGGGAACTATGGCTACACCTTC	CASRIKGQGNYGYTF
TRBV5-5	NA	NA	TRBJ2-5	TGTGCCAGCAGCTTGGGGGCAGTCCAAGAGACCCAGTACTTC	CASSLGAVQETQYF
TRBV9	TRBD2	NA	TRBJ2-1	TGTGCCAGCAGCGTAAAGGGGTCGGGGGGCAATGAGCAGTTCTTC	CASSVKGSGGNEQFF
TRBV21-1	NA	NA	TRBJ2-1	TGTGCCAGCAGCAAAGGACAGGGCCCTCACAATGAGCAGTTCTTC	CASSKGQGPHNEQFF
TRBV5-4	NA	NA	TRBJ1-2	TGTGCCAGCAGCCCCAGACAGGACTATGGCTACACCTTC	CASSPRQDYGYTF
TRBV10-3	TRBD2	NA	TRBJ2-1	TGTGCCATCAGAGTTAGCGGGATGGATGAGCAGTTCTTC	CAIRVSGMDEQFF
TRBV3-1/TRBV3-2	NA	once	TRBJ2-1	TGTGCCAGCAGCCAATTGTCTAGCAGGAATGAGCAGTTCTTC	CASSQLSSRNEQFF
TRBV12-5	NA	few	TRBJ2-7	TGTGCTAGTGGTCCCAGGGGTTCCTACGAGCAGTACTTC	CASGPRGSYEQYF
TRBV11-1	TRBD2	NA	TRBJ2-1	TGTGCCAGCAGCTTAAGCAGAGGGGAGGGGCATGAGCAGTTCTTC	CASSLSRGEGHEQFF
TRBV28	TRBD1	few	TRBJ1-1	TGTGCCAGCAGAACGACAGGGGTGAACACTGAAGCTTTCTTT	CASRTTGVNTEAFF
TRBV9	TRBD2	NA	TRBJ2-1	TGTGCCAGCAGCCCACGTAGCGGGGCACAGTTCTTC	CASSPRSGAQFF
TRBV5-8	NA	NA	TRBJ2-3	TGTGCCAGCAGCAAGAGTGTTAGCACAGATACGCAGTATTTT	CASSKSVSTDTQYF
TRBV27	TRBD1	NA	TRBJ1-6	TGTGCCAGCAGTCCTACCCCGACAGGGAGGTATTCACCCCTCCACTTT	CASSPTPTGRYSPLHF
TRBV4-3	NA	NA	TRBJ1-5	TGCGCCAGCAGCCAAACAAGCAATCAGCCCCAGCATTTT	CASSQTSNQPQHF
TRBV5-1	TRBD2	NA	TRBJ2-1	TGCGCCAGCGGACCCCTGAGGACTAGCGGCGTATGGGGGGAGCAGTTCTTC	CASGPLRTSGVWGEQFF
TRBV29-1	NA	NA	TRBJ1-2	TGCAGCGTCAAGACGGGAGCTAACTATGGCTACACCTTC	CSVKTGANYGYTF
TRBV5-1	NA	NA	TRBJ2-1	TGCGCCAGCAGCTTAGCGGTCTACAATGAGCAGTTCTTC	CASSLAVYNEQFF
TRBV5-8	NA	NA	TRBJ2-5	TGTGCCAGCAGGTCCCATGCAACTGCCTACCAAGAGACCCAGTACTTC	CASRSHATAYQETQYF
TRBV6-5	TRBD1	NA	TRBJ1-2	TGTGCCAGCAGTTACAAAGGGACAGGGACCGGCTACACCTTC	CASSYKGTGTGYTF
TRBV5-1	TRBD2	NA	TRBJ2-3	TGCGCCAGCAGCTTGGTTTTAGCGGGAGGGCCTGGGGATACGCAGTATTTT	CASSLVLAGGPGDTQYF
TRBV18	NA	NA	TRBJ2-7	TGTGCCAGCTCACCGCTACAGAGCTACGAGCAGTACTTC	CASSPLQSYEQYF
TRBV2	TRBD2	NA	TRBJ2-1	TGTGCCAGCGAGACTAGCTGGTCTGGTAATGAGCAGTTCTTC	CASETSWSGNEQFF
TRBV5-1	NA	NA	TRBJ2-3	TGCGCCAGCAGCCCTCGAATTGCAACTAGCTTGGGGACAGATACGCAGTATTTT	CASSPRIATSLGTDTQYF
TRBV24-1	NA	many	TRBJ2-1	TGTGCCACCAGTGAAGGAGGACGACTCCATGAGCAGTTCTTC	CATSEGGRLHEQFF
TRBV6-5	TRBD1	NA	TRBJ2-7	TGTGCCAGCACTGGACAGGTCTCCTACGAGCAGTACTTC	CASTGQVSYEQYF
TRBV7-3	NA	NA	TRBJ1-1	TGTGCCAGCAGCGGCCAGTCGAACACTGAAGCTTTCTTT	CASSGQSNTEAFF
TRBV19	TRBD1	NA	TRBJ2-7	TGTGCCAGTAGTGCCGCGCACAGGGGAATGCGGTACGAGCAGTACTTC	CASSAAHRGMRYEQYF
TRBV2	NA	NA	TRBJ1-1	TGTGCCAGCACCCCAGGGTTCTCTGAAGCTTTCTTT	CASTPGFSEAFF
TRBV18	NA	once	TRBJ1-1	TGTGCCAGCTCACCGCAGACAGCTATGAACACTGAAGCTTTCTTT	CASSPQTAMNTEAFF
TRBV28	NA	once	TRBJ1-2	TGTGCCATCCCTTTCGGGGGTCAGGTTCTCTTTGGCTACACCTTC	CAIPFGGQVLFGYTF
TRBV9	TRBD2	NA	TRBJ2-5	TGTGCCAGCAGCCCAGGGGGCCTAGCGGGAGGGCCAGAGACCCAGTACTTC	CASSPGGLAGGPETQYF
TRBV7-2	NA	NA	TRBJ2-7	TGTGCCAGCAGCCACCGGGATTTATGGGTAGTTCGCGAGCAGTACTTC	CASSHRDLWVVREQYF
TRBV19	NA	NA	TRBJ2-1	TGTGCCAGTAGTATTGAAGGGAGCTCCTACAATGAGCAGTTCTTC	CASSIEGSSYNEQFF
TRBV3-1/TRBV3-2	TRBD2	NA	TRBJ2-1	TGTGCCAGCAGCCACGGGACTAGCGATGAGCAGTTCTTC	CASSHGTSDEQFF
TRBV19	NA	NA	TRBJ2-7	TGTGCCAGTAGTATAGATGTGGGCGTCGAGCAGTACTTC	CASSIDVGVEQYF
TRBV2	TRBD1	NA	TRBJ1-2	TGTGCCAGCAGTCCGGGACAGGTTTATGGCTACACCTTC	CASSPGQVYGYTF
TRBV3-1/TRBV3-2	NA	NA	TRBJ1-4	TGTGCCAGCAGCCAAGGGCTCGGTCAGGGAACTAATGAAAAACTGTTTTTT	CASSQGLGQGTNEKLFF
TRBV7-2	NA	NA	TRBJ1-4	TGTGCCAGCAGCCCGCGCCGGGCAACTAATGAAAAACTGTTTTTT	CASSPRRATNEKLFF
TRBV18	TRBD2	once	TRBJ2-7	TGTGCCAGCTCAGGTCTAGCGGGAGTGGAGGAGCAGTACTTC	CASSGLAGVEEQYF
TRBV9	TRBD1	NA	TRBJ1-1	TGTGCCAGCAGCGCCCGAACAACAGGGGGTGAAGCTTTCTTT	CASSARTTGGEAFF
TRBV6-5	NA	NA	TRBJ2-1	TGTGCCAGCACACGAAATAGCGCGGTCGAGATAAGGCAGTTCTTC	CASTRNSAVEIRQFF
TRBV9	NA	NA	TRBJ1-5	TGTGCCAGCAGCGTAGGCGGGGGCCGCAATCAGCCCCAGCATTTT	CASSVGGGRNQPQHF
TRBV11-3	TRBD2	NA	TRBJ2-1	TGTGCCAGCAGCTTAGATCTAGCGGGAGCGGTTAGTGAGCAGTTCTTC	CASSLDLAGAVSEQFF
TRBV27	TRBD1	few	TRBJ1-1	TGTGCCAGCAGACCAGGGGGCGTAAGCACTGAAGCTTTCTTT	CASRPGGVSTEAFF